Shown below are 22 T cell receptor beta chains from a single sample sequenced in a study of T cell clonality in common variable immunodeficiency. Assay: immunoSEQ multiplex PCR; the TCRdb copy retains only in-frame clones and omits some. The sample is made up of more than 30,000 clones, none counted only once. The sample consisted of peripheral blood mononuclear cells. The origin of the receptors is a person between 18 and 75 years old in good health.

This clone has a count of ten or more. The CDR3 goes on 3 residues after the read ends, and that part is filled in from the germline J gene. This chain uses TRBV6-2 or TRBV6-3 with TRBJ1-4, with TRBD1 matching 9 bases. Germline CDR1 MNHEY, CDR2 SVGEGT. The V gene end was trimmed by 7 bases and the J gene end by 8 bases; junction bases not matched to a gene: 8. The CDR3 has 14 residues. CDR3 loop: CASTVQGAREKLFF. Incomplete CDR3 DNA: TGTGCCAGCACGGTACAGGGGGCGCGCGAAAAA.

This clone was recorded many times. Read data end 3 residues before the CDR3 end; the end is taken from the germline J gene. The chain has TRBV7-8 and TRBJ2-3; the D gene is possibly TRBD2 (6 bases). Germline V CDR1 and CDR2: SGHVS, FQNEAQ. V shed 5 bases and J shed 0 bases, with 9 bases lying between them. CDR3 length equals 14 residues. The CDR3 DNA, read in part, is TGTGCCAGCAGCCGCGGGACTAGCACAGATACG. As protein: CASSRGTSTDT. The CDR3, in full, reads CASSRGTSTDTQYF.

This clone was counted many times. The sequence runs out 3 residues before the end of the CDR3; the remainder is reconstructed from the germline J gene. The gene calls are TRBV19 and TRBJ2-7; 7 bases line up with TRBD1. The germline V gene encodes CDR1 LNHDA and CDR2 SQIVND (reference sequence). V lost 5 bases, J lost 5 bases, and 9 bases stayed unmatched. This CDR3 comprises 14 residues. CDR3 loop: CASSPGTAPNEQYF. The part of the CDR3 DNA that was read is TGTGCCAGTAGTCCGGGGACAGCGCCTAACGAG.

This clone came up a few times. The read is 3 residues too short to cover the CDR3 end, so that end is filled in from the germline J gene. This chain uses TRBV25-1 with TRBJ1-1; 7 bases match TRBD1. The CDR3 has 12 residues. Germline V gene lookup returns CDR1 MGHDK and CDR2 SYGVNS. CDR3 sequence: CASSELTGEAFF. CDR3 DNA, as far as it was read: TGTGCCAGCAGTGAATTGACAGGGGAA.

This clone was detected many times. The read falls 3 residues short of the CDR3 end, and the missing part is taken from the germline J gene. The genes are TRBV12-5 and TRBJ2-3; 7 bases agree with TRBD2. This CDR3 comprises 14 residues. Losses at the gene ends were 5 bases for V and 5 bases for J; bases not matched to a gene: 7. Germline V gene sequence: CDR1 LGHNT, CDR2 FRNRAP. The sequenced part of the CDR3 DNA is TGTGCTAGTGGTCAGTCGGGGGGAGGAGATACG. Translating gives CASGQSGGGDT. The entire CDR3 is CASGQSGGGDTQYF.

This clone has a count of ten or more. This CDR3 reads CASSLGGALHF. The sequenced CDR3 bases are TGTGCCAGCAGTCTCGGCGGGGCC. The gene calls are TRBV19 and TRBJ1-6; D is unclear. The sequence runs out 3 residues before the end of the CDR3; the remainder is reconstructed from the germline J gene. Per germline, CDR1 LNHDA and CDR2 SQIVND (reference sequence). CDR3 length equals 11 residues.

This clone came up many times. The sequence runs out 3 residues before the end of the CDR3; the remainder is reconstructed from the germline J gene. The V gene is TRBV5-1, the J gene TRBJ1-2, with a possible D match to TRBD1 (6 bases). CDR3 size: 15 residues. CDR1 and CDR2 (germline): SGHRS, YFSETQ. The CDR3 protein is CASSLLHREGSGYTF. Partial CDR3 DNA: TGCGCCAGCAGCTTGTTGCACAGGGAGGGTAGCGGC. Complete variable domain (other parts from reference TRBV5-1 and TRBJ1-2): KAGVTQTPRYLIKTRGQQVTLSCSPISGHRSVSWYQQTPGQGLQFLFEYFSETQRNKGNFPGRFSGRQFSNSRSEMNVSTLELGDSALYLCASSLLHREGSGYTFGSGTRLTVV.

This clone was counted many times. The CDR3 goes on 3 residues after the read ends, and that part is filled in from the germline J gene. The V call is TRBV30, the J call TRBJ1-1, with D maybe TRBD1 (6 bases). The CDR3 totals 16 residues. Per the germline V gene, CDR1 is GTSNPN and CDR2 is SVGIG (reference sequence). V lost 4 bases, J lost 3 bases, and 21 bases lay in between. The covered CDR3 bases are TGTGCCTGGACAGAAGAATGGGGGCGACTGGACACTGAA. It codes for CAWTEEWGRLDTE. The CDR3, in full, reads CAWTEEWGRLDTEAFF.

This clone was detected ten times or more. The CDR3 end is not reached by the read, which stops 3 residues before it; the germline J gene fills it in. This chain connects TRBV4-1 to TRBJ2-7; tentatively, D is TRBD1 (6 bases). This CDR3 is 14 amino acids long. The ends were cut back, 4 bases at V and 5 bases at J, with 15 bases in the middle. The germline V gene has CDR1 MGHRA and CDR2 YSYEKL. The chain's CDR3 is CASSPVGAWHEQYF. The sequenced CDR3 bases are TGCGCCAGCAGCCCGGTGGGGGCCTGGCACGAG.

This clone appeared many times. The read stops 3 residues short of the end of the CDR3; the missing end is completed from the germline J gene. This chain joins TRBV19 and TRBJ2-7; TRBD1 might be the D (6 bases). The ends were cut back, 3 bases at V and 1 base at J, with 16 bases in the middle. This CDR3 has 16 residues. Germline CDR1 and CDR2: LNHDA and SQIVND (reference sequence). This chain's CDR3 is CASSIVPGTGSYEQYF. CDR3 DNA, as far as it was read: TGTGCCAGTAGTATCGTCCCGGGTACAGGGTCCTACGAG.

This clone appeared many times. The CDR3 end falls 3 residues outside the read, so it is completed with the germline J gene. The V and J genes are TRBV13 and TRBJ2-7, with 8 bases aligning to TRBD1. Germline values: CDR1 PRHDT, CDR2 FYEKMQ (reference sequence). The CDR3 is 15 amino acids. V gave up 6 bases and J gave up 4 bases; unmatched junction bases: 11. The sequenced CDR3 bases are TGTGCCAGCAGTCAAACAGGACAGGGTCTGTACGAG. Its protein is CASSQTGQGLYE. The entire CDR3 protein is CASSQTGQGLYEQYF.

This clone was counted many times. Germline is not matched at one junction end, which may reflect a read error. The observed sequence ends 3 residues before the CDR3 terminus, with the missing tail filled in from the germline J gene. The rearrangement joins TRBV4-2 to TRBJ2-1; maybe TRBD2 (5 bases). The CDR3 is made up of 15 amino acids. Germline V gives CDR1 LGHNA, CDR2 YNFKEQ. The CDR3 spells CASSQGLSSYNEQFF. Partial CDR3 DNA: TGCGCCAGCAGCCAAGGACTGAGCTCCTACAATGAG.

This clone has ten or more counts. The read is 3 residues too short to cover the CDR3 end, so that end is filled in from the germline J gene. The chain has TRBV14 and TRBJ2-7; possibly TRBD1 for D (6 bases). V lost 4 bases and J 6 bases, leaving 13 bases between the germline ends. The CDR3 covers 13 residues. CDR1 SGHDN and CDR2 FVKESK come from the germline V gene. CDR3 amino acids: CASSRFGTPEQYF. The covered CDR3 bases are TGTGCCAGCAGCCGATTCGGGACACCCGAG.

The sample holds many counts of this clone. The sequenced fragment ends 3 residues before the CDR3 boundary, so the rest is inferred from the germline J gene. V and J are TRBV19 and TRBJ1-2; TRBD1 might be the D (5 bases). Germline V gene data show CDR1 as LNHDA and CDR2 as SQIVND (reference sequence). The length of the CDR3 is 15 residues. CDR3 protein: CASSPNGGFTVGYTF. The sequenced part of the CDR3 DNA is TGTGCCAGTAGTCCAAATGGGGGGTTTACCGTCGGC.

This clone was detected ten times or more. The CDR3 end is not reached by the read, which stops 3 residues before it; the germline J gene fills it in. V gene TRBV6-2 or TRBV6-3 combines with J gene TRBJ2-3; TRBD2 matches at 8 bases. The CDR3 is 16 amino acids. The V gene end was trimmed by 7 bases and the J gene end by 4 bases; junction bases not matched to a gene: 13. Germline CDR1 reads MNHEY; CDR2 reads SVGEGT. The part of the CDR3 DNA that was read is TGTGCCAGCACCTCCTTGAGCGGGAGAGGATCAGATACG. Amino acid sequence: CASTSLSGRGSDT. The whole CDR3 reads CASTSLSGRGSDTQYF.

The table lists this clone with many counts. The read comes to an end 3 residues before the CDR3 does, leaving the germline J gene to fill in the end. The chain is built from TRBV27 and TRBJ2-3; D gene ambiguous. CDR3 length: 13 residues. Germline V gene sequence: CDR1 MNHEY, CDR2 SMNVEV (reference sequence). CDR3 DNA, as far as it was read: TGTGCCAGCAGTAGGGCTGACCAAGAGACG. This sequence encodes CASSRADQET. The whole CDR3 is CASSRADQETQYF.

This clone appeared many times. The DNA ends 3 residues before the CDR3 does, and the rest of the CDR3 is filled in from the germline J gene. The rearrangement links TRBV7-8 to TRBJ1-5, with D uncertain. Germline V gene lookup returns CDR1 SGHVS and CDR2 FQNEAQ. The V gene lost 5 bases and the J gene lost 4 bases, with 9 bases spanning the gap. The CDR3 runs to 13 residues. CDR3 DNA (partial): TGTGCCAGCAGCGCCCAGAGGAATCAGCCC. It is translated as CASSAQRNQP. The CDR3 in full is CASSAQRNQPQHF.

A remark on this clone: The CDR3 end is not reached by the read, which stops 3 residues before it; the germline J gene fills it in. J is TRBJ1-2 and V is TRBV19; D gene unclear. The CDR3 extends over 16 amino acids. Germline CDR1 and CDR2: LNHDA and SQIVND (reference sequence). The sequenced part of the CDR3 DNA is TGTGCCAGTACAATCTCAAGCGGGAGGTTGCCCAATGAC. Protein product: CASTISSGRLPND. The CDR3 in full is CASTISSGRLPNDYTF.

This clone was counted at least ten times. The read ends 3 residues early relative to the CDR3; the germline J gene fills the gap. V and J are TRBV11-2 and TRBJ2-4; D uncertain. Germline V gene data show CDR1 as SGHAT and CDR2 as FQNNGV. This CDR3 comprises 15 residues. The part of the CDR3 DNA that was read is TGTGCCAGCAGCTTAGTCTCCCGAGGTCCCATCGTT. It yields the protein CASSLVSRGPIV. The complete CDR3 sequence is CASSLVSRGPIVQYF.

This clone was counted many times. The CDR3 goes on 3 residues after the read ends, and that part is filled in from the germline J gene. This sequence joins TRBV29-1 and TRBJ1-1; TRBD1 matches at 8 bases. Trimming at V came to 5 bases and at J to 4 bases, leaving 6 bases not matched to a gene. The CDR3 is made up of 13 amino acids. Germline CDR1 SQVTM, CDR2 ANQGSEA. The part of the CDR3 DNA that was read is TGCAGCGTTTGTAGACAGGGGCGCACTGAA. This sequence encodes CSVCRQGRTE. The entire CDR3 sequence reads CSVCRQGRTEAFF.

This clone was seen many times. The sequence runs out 3 residues before the end of the CDR3; the remainder is reconstructed from the germline J gene. V and J are TRBV7-2 and TRBJ1-1; D might be TRBD1 (6 bases). The CDR3 loop spans 14 amino acids. Germline CDR1 reads SGHTA; CDR2 reads FQGNSA. Trimming took off 4 bases at V and 1 base at J, with 10 bases between the two ends. The CDR3 is CASSWGHQNTEAFF. The sequenced part of the CDR3 DNA is TGTGCCAGCAGCTGGGGACATCAGAACACTGAA.

This clone was seen ten or more times. The read terminates 3 residues ahead of where the CDR3 ends, so the germline J gene completes it. The J gene is TRBJ2-2, the V gene TRBV7-3; D call uncertain. Looked up from germline, CDR1 is SGHTA and CDR2 is FQGTGA. The CDR3 totals 14 residues. V lost 4 bases and J 1 base, leaving 7 bases between the germline ends. Incomplete CDR3 DNA: TGTGCCAGCAGCTCCTTCTTGAACACCGGGGAG. It translates to CASSSFLNTGE. The whole CDR3 sequence is CASSSFLNTGELFF. Complete variable domain (other parts from reference TRBV7-3 and TRBJ2-2): GAGVSQTPSNKVTEKGKYVELRCDPISGHTALYWYRQSLGQGPEFLIYFQGTGAADDSGLPNDRFFAVRPEGSVSTLKIQRTERGDSAVYLCASSSFLNTGELFFGEGSRLTVL.